A selection of T cell receptor beta chains follows, all from one sample in a study of T cells in Graves' hyperthyroidism and ophthalmopathy. MiXCR, applied by TCRdb to the multiplex PCR reads, yields one record per CDR3 protein. The table records approximately 370,000 distinct CDR3 sequences, 14% to 15% of them present only once. Sample: blood. The receptor source for this set is a woman aged 25 to 39 with Graves' hyperthyroidism. The CDR3 runs from the conserved cysteine through the conserved F or W. A D gene is named only where the DNA matches it firmly. Clone size is given for some rows only: seen once, a few or many times, or a class if the clone is expanded.

J gene | D gene | V gene | clone size | CDR3 protein | CDR3 DNA
TRBJ1-1 | TRBD1 | TRBV19 | - | CASSTLDRGRGGEAFF | TGTGCCAGTAGTACCCTGGACAGGGGGCGAGGGGGTGAAGCTTTCTTT
TRBJ2-5 | TRBD2 | TRBV28 | - | CASSLGGAQYF | TGTGCCAGCAGTTTAGGGGGGGCCCAGTACTTC
TRBJ2-1 | TRBD2 | TRBV29-1 | few | CSAHMTSGNNEQFF | TGCAGCGCTCACATGACTAGCGGAAACAATGAGCAGTTCTTC
TRBJ2-3 | TRBD2 | TRBV7-2 | many | CASSWAGVDTDTQYF | TGTGCCAGCAGCTGGGCGGGGGTGGACACAGATACGCAGTATTTT
TRBJ2-1 | TRBD1 | TRBV5-1 | - | CASSTSGTGDFGSYNEQFF | TGCGCCAGCAGCACCTCCGGGACAGGGGATTTCGGCTCCTACAATGAGCAGTTCTTC
TRBJ2-5 | TRBD1 | TRBV12-3/TRBV12-4 | many | CASSHGDRKQETQYF | TGTGCCAGCAGTCACGGGGACAGAAAACAAGAGACCCAGTACTTC
TRBJ2-7 | TRBD2 | TRBV6-1 | few | CASRGGPGSYEQYF | TGTGCCAGCAGGGGAGGGCCCGGCTCCTACGAGCAGTACTTC
TRBJ1-3 | - | TRBV7-3 | - | CASSLDGTENTIYF | TGTGCCAGCAGCTTAGACGGGACCGAGAACACCATATATTTT
TRBJ2-1 | - | TRBV7-4 | many | CASSTSRVDQFF | TGTGCCAGCAGCACGAGTAGGGTGGATCAGTTCTTC
TRBJ2-2 | - | TRBV5-1 | once | CASSAWDALNTGELFF | TGCGCCAGCAGCGCCTGGGACGCCCTAAACACCGGGGAGCTGTTTTTT
TRBJ1-1 | - | TRBV9 | - | CAGGRGRGNTEAFF | TGTGCCGGCGGTCGGGGCAGGGGAAACACTGAAGCTTTCTTT
TRBJ2-3 | - | TRBV6-1 | few | CASSLHTNGADTQYF | TGTGCCAGCAGTCTACACACCAACGGGGCAGATACGCAGTATTTT
TRBJ1-5 | - | TRBV20-1 | many | CSASLGLSNQPQHF | TGCAGTGCTTCCTTGGGGCTTAGCAATCAGCCCCAGCATTTT
TRBJ2-3 | TRBD2 | TRBV6-1 | many | CASSAGLAGGTTDTQYF | TGTGCCAGCAGTGCGGGACTAGCGGGAGGAACGACAGATACGCAGTATTTT
TRBJ1-4 | TRBD1 | TRBV7-3 | - | CASSLGQAATNEKLFF | TGTGCCAGCAGCTTAGGACAGGCCGCAACTAATGAAAAACTGTTTTTT
TRBJ2-1 | TRBD2 | TRBV11-2 | many | CASSLGLAETNEQFF | TGTGCCAGCAGCTTAGGACTAGCGGAGACCAATGAGCAGTTCTTC
TRBJ1-2 | - | TRBV18 | many | CASSREYGYTF | TGTGCCAGCTCACGGGAGTATGGCTACACCTTC
TRBJ2-1 | - | TRBV20-1 | many | CSASIGASYNEQFF | TGCAGTGCTAGTATTGGAGCCTCCTACAATGAGCAGTTCTTC
TRBJ2-7 | - | TRBV12-3/TRBV12-4 | many | CASSLSTRLVVEQYF | TGTGCCAGCAGTTTAAGTACGAGGCTGGTGGTCGAGCAGTACTTC
TRBJ2-1 | TRBD2 | TRBV7-2 | few | CASSLAREGPHEQFF | TGTGCCAGCAGCTTAGCGCGGGAGGGCCCACATGAGCAGTTCTTC
TRBJ2-7 | - | TRBV19 | few | CASSIGSPYEQYF | TGTGCCAGTAGTATAGGATCTCCATACGAGCAGTACTTC
TRBJ1-3 | - | TRBV11-2 | - | CASSPDLPHYSGNTIYF | TGTGCCAGCAGCCCGGACCTCCCACACTACTCTGGAAACACCATATATTTT
TRBJ2-6 | TRBD2 | TRBV12-3/TRBV12-4 | few | CASRLGREAGANVLTF | TGTGCCAGCAGACTAGGGAGGGAAGCTGGGGCCAACGTCCTGACTTTC
TRBJ1-1 | - | TRBV28 | - | CASLPAGATMNTEAFF | TGTGCCAGCCTCCCTGCGGGGGCAACCATGAACACTGAAGCTTTCTTT
TRBJ2-7 | - | TRBV7-9 | many | CASSLNREYEQYF | TGTGCCAGCAGCTTAAATAGGGAGTACGAGCAGTACTTC
TRBJ2-3 | TRBD1 | TRBV6-1 | many | CASMDGTGVRTDTQYF | TGTGCCAGCATGGACGGGACAGGGGTTCGCACAGATACGCAGTATTTT
TRBJ2-5 | TRBD2 | TRBV7-9 | many | CASSSQAGAAGETQYF | TGTGCCAGCAGCTCACAAGCGGGAGCGGCGGGGGAGACCCAGTACTTC
TRBJ2-7 | TRBD1 | TRBV12-3/TRBV12-4 | many | CASRPAGGPYEQYF | TGTGCCAGCAGGCCCGCAGGGGGACCCTACGAGCAGTACTTC
TRBJ1-2 | TRBD1 | TRBV2 | - | CASSEATGFYGYTF | TGTGCCAGCAGTGAAGCGACAGGGTTCTATGGCTACACCTTC
TRBJ2-5 | - | TRBV28 | many | CASSLTGIAETQYF | TGTGCCAGCAGTTTGACAGGAATCGCAGAGACCCAGTACTTC
TRBJ1-4 | - | TRBV5-1 | few | CASSWGNEKLFF | TGCGCCAGCAGTTGGGGGAATGAAAAACTGTTTTTT
TRBJ2-7 | TRBD1 | TRBV28 | many | CASSSRQGYEQYF | TGTGCCAGCAGTAGCCGACAGGGCTACGAGCAGTACTTC
TRBJ1-2 | - | TRBV12-3/TRBV12-4 | - | CASSLGAGSDYGYTF | TGTGCCAGCAGTCTGGGGGCAGGATCCGACTATGGCTACACCTTC
TRBJ1-5 | - | TRBV11-2 | few | CASSLDRGPGGNQPQHF | TGTGCCAGCAGCTTAGATCGGGGACCCGGGGGCAATCAGCCCCAGCATTTT
TRBJ1-1 | - | TRBV19 | once | CASSTTGRHTEAFF | TGTGCCAGTAGTACCACAGGGAGACACACTGAAGCTTTCTTT
TRBJ1-4 | - | TRBV5-1 | few | CASSPGGSNEKLFF | TGCGCCAGCAGCCCTGGGGGCTCTAATGAAAAACTGTTTTTT
TRBJ2-7 | - | TRBV7-9 | many | CATNQGNEQYF | TGTGCCACCAACCAAGGGAATGAGCAGTACTTC
TRBJ2-7 | TRBD2 | TRBV12-3/TRBV12-4 | many | CASSSTGRTSGYEQYF | TGTGCCAGCAGTTCAACGGGAAGGACTAGCGGTTACGAGCAGTACTTC
TRBJ2-7 | - | TRBV28 | many | CASSLSRDTSYEQYF | TGTGCCAGCAGTTTATCCCGGGACACATCCTACGAGCAGTACTTC
TRBJ2-1 | TRBD1 | TRBV11-2 | many | CASSLQRTGFNEQFF | TGTGCCAGCAGCTTGCAGCGGACAGGCTTTAATGAGCAGTTCTTC
TRBJ2-3 | - | TRBV15 | many | CATSTLSRAGTDTQYF | TGTGCCACCAGCACTCTATCCAGGGCGGGCACAGATACGCAGTATTTT
TRBJ2-1 | TRBD2 | TRBV11-2 | many | CASASGTSGNNEQFF | TGTGCCAGCGCATCCGGGACTAGCGGAAACAATGAGCAGTTCTTC
TRBJ2-7 | - | TRBV5-1 | - | CASSPTTGWSYEQYF | TGCGCCAGCAGCCCCACCACAGGGTGGTCCTACGAGCAGTACTTC
TRBJ2-4 | - | TRBV7-2 | many | CASSASSKNIQYF | TGTGCCAGCAGCGCAAGTTCCAAAAACATTCAGTACTTC
TRBJ2-1 | TRBD1 | TRBV7-9 | few | CASSFWTGTYNEQFF | TGTGCCAGCAGCTTTTGGACAGGCACCTACAATGAGCAGTTCTTC
TRBJ1-6 | TRBD1 | TRBV20-1 | few | CSARPPGQTNSPLHF | TGCAGTGCTAGACCACCGGGACAGACCAATTCACCCCTCCACTTT
TRBJ2-1 | - | TRBV11-2 | many | CASSLDPRYNEQFF | TGTGCCAGCAGCTTAGATCCTCGGTACAATGAGCAGTTCTTC
TRBJ2-7 | - | TRBV20-1 | few | CSARAPPEDRAYEQYF | TGCAGTGCTAGAGCCCCGCCCGAGGACAGAGCCTACGAGCAGTACTTC
TRBJ2-1 | - | TRBV2 | few | CASSEGPKNEQFF | TGTGCCAGCAGTGAAGGGCCGAAAAATGAGCAGTTCTTC
TRBJ1-2 | - | TRBV3-1 | many | CASGDTTPAGGYTF | TGTGCCAGCGGGGACACCACTCCCGCGGGGGGCTACACCTTC
TRBJ2-1 | TRBD2 | TRBV12-3/TRBV12-4 | few | CASSRRTSGRTGNEQFF | TGTGCCAGCAGCCGACGGACTAGCGGGAGGACCGGAAATGAGCAGTTCTTC
TRBJ2-7 | - | TRBV20-1 | many | CSAPPLGEQYF | TGCAGTGCCCCCCCGCTCGGCGAGCAGTACTTC
TRBJ1-2 | TRBD1 | TRBV10-3 | many | CAIRTGREDGYTF | TGTGCCATCAGGACAGGGAGAGAAGATGGCTACACCTTC
TRBJ2-7 | TRBD2 | TRBV28 | many | CASSLAGPAYEQYF | TGTGCCAGCAGTCTAGCGGGACCAGCCTACGAGCAGTACTTC
TRBJ2-7 | TRBD1 | TRBV20-1 | - | CSARQGGYEQYF | TGCAGTGCGAGACAGGGTGGGTACGAGCAGTACTTC
TRBJ1-1 | - | TRBV30 | many | CAWSAMAREAFF | TGTGCCTGGAGTGCAATGGCCCGGGAAGCTTTCTTT
TRBJ2-7 | - | TRBV27 | many | CASSDGSSHEQYF | TGTGCCAGCAGTGACGGGAGTTCCCACGAGCAGTACTTC
TRBJ2-7 | - | TRBV3-1 | many | CASSRGTIQRDEQYF | TGTGCCAGCAGCAGAGGAACAATTCAACGGGACGAGCAGTACTTC
TRBJ2-1 | - | TRBV7-3 | many | CASSSNGRINEQFF | TGTGCCAGCAGCTCAAACGGGAGAATCAATGAGCAGTTCTTC
TRBJ1-6 | - | TRBV5-5 | few | CASSLEAGYFNNSPLHF | TGTGCCAGCAGCTTGGAGGCAGGTTACTTCAATAATTCACCCCTCCACTTT